The entry below describes one TCR beta chain. Its recognized antigen is unknown. No much larger clonotype is one base removed from it; base qualities were not supplied. The data were taken from a study of blood T cell repertoires in COVID-19 (TCRdb year 2020). Regarding the study in general: The collaborator samples originated in the United States, Italy and Spain and spanned the acute and convalescent phases of COVID-19. The prospective study material was composed of cDNA or gDNA derived from T cells, B-cell-depleted T cells, or PBMCs. Deeply sampled blood TCRbeta repertoires from subjects exposed to, actively infected with, or recovered from COVID-19 were included in the dataset. The repertoires were made available in a free public database intended to serve as a resource for research on the immune response to SARS-CoV-2. The samples were drawn from two sources: the first 160 participants of the ongoing ImmuneRACE study, and some 1,300 subjects contributed by 6 global collaborators. Nearly every sample came with metadata listing a de-identified subject ID, COVID-19 status, age in years and sex. HLA class I and class II types, where available, came from metadata supplied by the sample provider rather than from assay-based typing.

After removal of 2 bases from V and 0 bases from J, the junction retains 4 bases not matched to a gene. The germline V gene yields SGDLS for CDR1 and YYNGEE for CDR2. The CDR3 has 18 amino acids, counting the end cysteine and phenylalanine. CDR3 DNA is the only sequence kept; it has 54 bases, read in frame from the first base. Here is what the overall study found, with its caveats: How much clinical and demographic metadata was included differed by source and by participant, and the metadata was provided uncurated.

Whole blood was collected in K2EDTA tubes by collaborating institutions according to the institutions' own protocols. For TCRbeta analysis, collaborator samples were shipped as frozen whole blood, as isolated PBMCs, or as DNA extracted from either sample type. TCRbeta CDR3 regions were amplified from genomic DNA using the immunoSEQ Assay, a bias-controlled multiplex PCR. The paper's data handling went like this. Nucleated cell counts per sample were estimated from amplification of reference gene primers within the assay. To quantify the absolute abundance of each unique TCRbeta CDR3 rearrangement, sequence reads were collapsed and filtered. For each sample, productive Simpson clonality was calculated as the square root of Simpson's diversity index across productive rearrangements. Not all clones reach the TCRdb copy of this immuneACCESS table, which keeps in-frame sequences only. Checked studies attribute under half of the gap to unresolved V genes and leave the rest unexplained. V, J and clone size reflect that table, while D and trimming were determined from the DNA. The sample yields under 250,000 clones; roughly 88% were counted once. The ten largest clones take up 1.2% to 1.5% of the sample.

Sequenced sample: peripheral blood. The TCR was taken from an elderly man with acute or convalescent COVID-19. The sequence joins TRBV9 to TRBJ2-3; 15 middle bases align to TRBD2. The CDR3 corresponds to CASSVGLAGGRSTDTQYF. The bases read TGTGCCAGCAGCGTCGGACTAGCGGGAGGGCGCAGCACAGATACGCAGTATTTT.